The 27 T cell receptor beta chains below come from one sample, sequenced in a study of identical twins. MiXCR, applied by TCRdb to the 5' RACE reads, yields one record per CDR3 protein. The data show about 500,000 distinct CDR3 sequences, 13% to 15% seen once. The same data also went into a second study, on yellow fever vaccine responses in identical twins.

The specimen sequenced was CD4+ T cells sorted from blood. The source is a woman younger than 35 in good health.

In its sample, this clonotype was seen a few times. The V and J genes are TRBV2 and TRBJ2-7, with 9 bases aligning to TRBD1. Germline CDR1 and CDR2: SNHLY and FYNNEI. This CDR3 has 14 amino acids. Losses at the gene ends were 8 bases for V and 2 bases for J; bases not matched to a gene: 7. The CDR3 nucleotides are TGTGCCAGCGGCGGGGACAGGGACACCTACGAGCAGTACTTC. It codes for CASGGDRDTYEQYF.

There are a few counts of this clonotype. The chain is built from TRBV2 and TRBJ2-3, with TRBD2 matching over 9 bases. Unmatched junction bases numbered 10, after V lost 11 bases and J lost 4 bases. Germline CDR1 is SNHLY and CDR2 is FYNNEI. This CDR3 contains 14 residues. CDR3 DNA: TGTGCCTCCAAAGGACTAGCGTATCCAGATACGCAGTATTTT. It yields the protein CASKGLAYPDTQYF.

This clonotype occurred a few times. This chain joins TRBV28 and TRBJ2-6; 8 bases are a match to TRBD2. After removal of 7 bases from V and 0 bases from J, the junction contained 17 bases not matched to a gene. Germline V CDR1 and CDR2: MDHEN, SYDVKM. The CDR3 extends over 20 amino acids. The CDR3 is CASNPLSLGGGSSGANVLTF. The CDR3 DNA follows: TGTGCCAGCAATCCCTTGTCCCTCGGGGGGGGAAGCTCTGGGGCCAACGTCCTGACTTTC. The full variable domain, its missing parts supplied by reference TRBV28 and TRBJ2-6, is DVKVTQSSRYLVKRTGEKVFLECVQDMDHENMFWYRQDPGLGLRLIYFSYDVKMKEKGDIPEGYSVSREKKERFSLILESASTNQTSMYLCASNPLSLGGGSSGANVLTFGAGSRLTVL.

This clonotype was seen only a few times. The rearrangement uses TRBV29-1 and TRBJ1-2; the match to TRBD1 covers 9 bases. The CDR3 totals 12 residues. Trimming removed 7 bases from V and 6 bases from J; junction bases left unmatched: 6. Germline-derived CDR1 and CDR2 are SQVTM and ANQGSEA. The CDR3 bases are TGCAGCGCCGGAGGGACAGGGAATGGCTACACCTTC. Its translation: CSAGGTGNGYTF.

This clonotype was recorded many times. V and J are TRBV6-5 and TRBJ1-4; 7 nucleotides match TRBD1. Germline loops: CDR1 MNHEY, CDR2 SVGAGI. The CDR3 contains 16 residues. Trimming removed 4 bases from V and 5 bases from J; junction bases left unmatched: 10. The CDR3 region is CASSFSLTGPNEKLFF. Here the CDR3 DNA reads TGTGCCAGCAGTTTCAGCCTGACAGGGCCAAATGAAAAACTGTTTTTT.

The rearrangement links TRBV28 to TRBJ2-1; 8 positions match TRBD2. This CDR3 has 14 amino acids. J gave up 4 bases and V 8 bases, and 7 bases lay outside the gene matches. Germline loops: CDR1 MDHEN, CDR2 SYDVKM. CDR3 amino acids: CASRKGLVYNEQFF. The CDR3 DNA follows: TGTGCCAGCCGAAAGGGACTAGTTTACAATGAGCAGTTCTTC. Together with reference TRBV28 and TRBJ2-1, the CDR3 gives the full variable domain: DVKVTQSSRYLVKRTGEKVFLECVQDMDHENMFWYRQDPGLGLRLIYFSYDVKMKEKGDIPEGYSVSREKKERFSLILESASTNQTSMYLCASRKGLVYNEQFFGPGTRLTVL.

The chain uses TRBV2 and TRBJ2-7, with 8 bases matching TRBD2. The CDR3 contains 16 residues. Germline trimming cut 9 bases from V and 2 bases from J; bases unmatched to any gene: 15. Germline lookup yields CDR1 SNHLY and CDR2 FYNNEI. The CDR3 DNA sequence: TGTGCCAGTACTAGCGGAGCAGGGTGGCTGGCCTACGAGCAGTACTTC. Residues: CASTSGAGWLAYEQYF.

This clonotype was observed a handful of times. The chain employs TRBV4-1 and TRBJ1-2; 9 bases line up with TRBD1. Germline CDR1 MGHRA, CDR2 YSYEKL. J was trimmed by 4 bases and V by 1 base; bases with no gene match: 13. This CDR3 has 18 residues. The CDR3 DNA reads TGCGCCAGCAGCCAAGTAGGAGCCGGGACAGGGATTACCTATGGCTACACCTTC. The encoded protein is CASSQVGAGTGITYGYTF.

The rearrangement uses TRBV20-1 and TRBJ2-7; TRBD1 matches 11 bases. Per germline, CDR1 DFQATT and CDR2 SNEGSKA (reference sequence). This CDR3 spans 13 amino acids. The ends lost 4 bases at V and 5 bases at J; junction bases unmatched: 4. CDR3 sequence: CSAIGTGGDEQYF. The DNA for the CDR3 is TGCAGTGCTATCGGGACAGGGGGAGACGAGCAGTACTTC.

This clonotype was counted a few times. The chain couples TRBV5-1 to TRBJ2-1; 7 positions agree with TRBD2. Germline assignment: CDR1 SGHRS and CDR2 YFSETQ. CDR3 length: 15 amino acids. V gave up 7 bases and J gave up 9 bases; unmatched junction bases: 16. The CDR3 sequence is CASATGGGVAGEQFF. CDR3 in DNA: TGCGCCAGCGCTACCGGCGGGGGTGTAGCTGGTGAGCAGTTCTTC.

This rearrangement joins TRBV12-3 or TRBV12-4 to TRBJ1-3; no clear D gene. V was shortened by 5 bases and J by 1 base, with 9 bases between the two germline ends. CDR3 length equals 14 residues. CDR3 protein: CASSPSGSGNTIYF. In DNA form, the CDR3 reads TGTGCCAGCAGTCCTTCGGGATCTGGAAACACCATATATTTT.

The chain links TRBV6-5 to TRBJ2-1, with TRBD1 identical over 8 bases. The CDR3 has 18 amino acids. Germline CDR1 and CDR2: MNHEY and SVGAGI. V shed 2 bases and J 6 bases; nucleotides not matched to a gene: 15. Here the CDR3 DNA reads TGTGCCAGCAGTTACCGGCCCCCGGGACAGGTCGCCGCCAATGAGCAGTTCTTC. This gives the protein CASSYRPPGQVAANEQFF.

V is TRBV20-1 and J is TRBJ2-2, with unresolved D. Trimming took 0 bases from V and 4 from J, leaving 6 bases between them. Germline values: CDR1 DFQATT, CDR2 SNEGSKA (reference sequence). The CDR3 loop spans 13 amino acids. CDR3 sequence (DNA): TGCAGTGCTAGAGAATTCCTCACCGGGGAGCTGTTTTTT. Translation gives CSAREFLTGELFF.

This clonotype was seen a handful of times. The rearrangement joins TRBV5-5 to TRBJ2-5; 9 bases fit TRBD1. Trimming at V came to 5 bases and at J to 2 bases, leaving 7 bases not matched to a gene. This CDR3 region has 15 residues. The germline V gene encodes CDR1 SGHKS and CDR2 YYEKEE (reference sequence). In DNA, the CDR3 is TGTGCCAGCAGGGGACAGGGAAGGGTGCAAGAGACCCAGTACTTC. The encoded protein is CASRGQGRVQETQYF.

This clonotype was seen only a few times. The chain recombines TRBV20-1 with TRBJ2-1, with TRBD1 identical over 9 bases. The length of the CDR3 is 14 residues. Looked up from germline, CDR1 is DFQATT and CDR2 is SNEGSKA (reference sequence). The V and J ends lost 6 bases and 2 bases, in that order; junction bases with no gene match: 5. CDR3 loop: CSANRDRAYNEQFF. CDR3 nucleotides: TGCAGTGCCAACCGGGACAGGGCCTACAATGAGCAGTTCTTC.

In nucleotides, the CDR3 is TGCAGTGCTGGGCCAGCGGGGAGCTCTGGGGCCAACGTCCTGACTTTC. This gives the protein CSAGPAGSSGANVLTF. This chain joins TRBV20-1 and TRBJ2-6; 7 positions agree with TRBD2. CDR3 length equals 16 residues. Trimming took 5 bases from V and 0 from J; bases not matched to a gene: 7. CDR1 and CDR2 from the germline V gene are DFQATT and SNEGSKA (reference sequence).

This clonotype was observed at least ten times. V and J are TRBV6-2 or TRBV6-3 and TRBJ2-1; maybe TRBD2 (5 bases). In germline, CDR1 is MNHEY, CDR2 SVGEGT. The CDR3 covers 11 residues. Trimming took 2 bases from V and 13 from J, leaving 9 bases between them. This CDR3 reads CASSYGLLQFF. In DNA form, the CDR3 reads TGTGCCAGCAGTTACGGACTTTTACAGTTCTTC.

The rearrangement joins TRBV2 to TRBJ2-5; 8 positions match TRBD2. After removal of 7 bases from V and 4 bases from J, the junction contained 5 bases not matched to a gene. CDR1 and CDR2 from the germline V gene are SNHLY and FYNNEI. This CDR3 contains 13 residues. CDR3 coding DNA: TGTGCCAGCACAGGCAGCGGGAGAGAGACCCAGTACTTC. It yields the protein CASTGSGRETQYF.

In this sample, this clonotype turned up a few times. V usage is TRBV6-5 and J usage is TRBJ2-7; D gene unclear. V lost 2 bases, J lost 2 bases, and 7 bases lay in between. Germline lookup yields CDR1 MNHEY and CDR2 SVGAGI. The CDR3 contains 13 residues. CDR3 amino acids: CASSYVDTYEQYF. DNA for the CDR3: TGTGCCAGCAGTTACGTCGATACCTACGAGCAGTACTTC.

The rearrangement uses TRBV3-1 and TRBJ2-2; D gene ambiguous. Germline-derived CDR1 and CDR2 are LGHDT and YNNKEL (reference sequence). The CDR3 sequence is 17 residues long. Trimming took off 4 bases at V and 2 bases at J, with 17 bases between the two ends. The CDR3 region is CASSLLPGGPNTGELFF. CDR3 bases: TGTGCCAGCAGCCTACTCCCGGGCGGACCTAACACCGGGGAGCTGTTTTTT.

This clonotype was seen at least ten times. This chain uses TRBV14 with TRBJ2-3; 7 nucleotides line up with TRBD2. The V gene's germline CDR1 is SGHDN and CDR2 FVKESK. J was trimmed by 1 base and V by 3 bases; bases with no gene match: 10. This CDR3 comprises 17 residues. CDR3 sequence: CASSQGRGPAGTDTQYF. Here the CDR3 DNA reads TGTGCCAGCAGCCAGGGGAGGGGCCCTGCGGGCACAGATACGCAGTATTTT.

The sample holds many counts of this clonotype. This chain connects TRBV7-3 to TRBJ2-1, with 7 positions matching TRBD2. Germline V gene data show CDR1 as SGHTA and CDR2 as FQGTGA. This CDR3 contains 13 residues. The junction had 3 bases not matched to a gene; V was cut back by 4 bases and J by 6 bases. As DNA, the CDR3 is TGTGCCAGCAGCTCCCGACTAGCCAATGAGCAGTTCTTC. Protein product: CASSSRLANEQFF.

The gene calls are TRBV12-5 and TRBJ2-5; D perhaps matches TRBD1 (7 bases). Trimming removed 1 base at V and 5 bases at J, with 17 bases between. The germline V gene encodes CDR1 LGHNT and CDR2 FRNRAP. The CDR3 consists of 16 residues. CDR3 DNA sequence: TGTGCTAGTGGTTTGGGTGACAGGGACCGGGGGGAGACCCAGTACTTC. This codes for CASGLGDRDRGETQYF. The full variable domain, with the rest looked up from reference TRBV12-5 and TRBJ2-5, is DARVTQTPRHKVTEMGQEVTMRCQPILGHNTVFWYRQTMMQGLELLAYFRNRAPLDDSGMPKDRFSAEMPDATLATLKIQPSEPRDSAVYFCASGLGDRDRGETQYFGPGTRLLVL.

This clonotype has ten or more counts. CDR3: CSARVGQGMNTEAFF. CDR3 bases: TGCAGTGCTAGAGTGGGACAGGGGATGAACACTGAAGCTTTCTTT. The rearrangement joins TRBV20-1 to TRBJ1-1, with 10 bases identical to TRBD1. Germline assignment: CDR1 DFQATT and CDR2 SNEGSKA (reference sequence). V trimming: 1 base; J trimming: 0 bases; junction bases outside the gene matches: 2. The CDR3 is made up of 15 amino acids.

This chain links TRBV28 with TRBJ1-6; 9 nucleotides agree with TRBD1. This CDR3 has 13 amino acids. V trimming: 10 bases; J trimming: 10 bases; junction bases outside the gene matches: 8. Looked up from germline, CDR1 is MDHEN and CDR2 is SYDVKM. CDR3 sequence: CATLRTGVSPLHF. CDR3 DNA: TGTGCCACCCTCCGGACAGGGGTATCACCCCTCCACTTT.

This clonotype was observed a handful of times. The V gene is TRBV27, the J gene TRBJ1-6; 7 bases map to TRBD1. Germline-derived CDR1 and CDR2 are MNHEY and SMNVEV (reference sequence). The CDR3 is 15 amino acids. The V segment lost 3 bases and the J segment 9 bases; nucleotides outside the gene matches: 8. Written as DNA, the CDR3 is TGTGCCAGCAGTTTCCTTGTGTCAGGGGGTTCACCCCTCCACTTT. It yields the protein CASSFLVSGGSPLHF.

The gene calls are TRBV10-3 and TRBJ2-5; D not certain. This CDR3 comprises 12 residues. Germline V CDR1 and CDR2: ENHRY, SYGVKD. With 0 bases removed from V and 5 bases from J, the gap between germline ends came to 4 bases. DNA of the CDR3: TGTGCCATCAGTGAGTCGCTCGAGACCCAGTACTTC. This gives the protein CAISESLETQYF.